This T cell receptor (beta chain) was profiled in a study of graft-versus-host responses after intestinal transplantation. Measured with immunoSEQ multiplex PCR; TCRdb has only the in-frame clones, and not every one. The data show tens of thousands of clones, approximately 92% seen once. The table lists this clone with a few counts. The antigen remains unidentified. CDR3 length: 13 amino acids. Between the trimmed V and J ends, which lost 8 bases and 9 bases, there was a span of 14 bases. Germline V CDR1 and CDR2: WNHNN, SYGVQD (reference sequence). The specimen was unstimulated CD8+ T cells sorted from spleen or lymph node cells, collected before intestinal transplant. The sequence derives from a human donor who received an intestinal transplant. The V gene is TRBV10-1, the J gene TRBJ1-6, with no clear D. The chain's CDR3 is CASGGPSGSPLHF. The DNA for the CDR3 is TGCGCCAGCGGCGGACCCAGCGGTTCACCCCTCCACTTT.